This entry describes one T cell receptor (beta chain). CDR1 is MNHEY and CDR2 is SVGAGI in the germline V gene. V lost 3 bases and J lost 4; bases outside the gene matches: 6. This CDR3 is 14 amino acids long. Under the authors' procedure: Reference gene primers were amplified, and this amplification served to estimate nucleated cell counts. Measured with immunoSEQ multiplex PCR; TCRdb has only the in-frame clones, and not every one. That table gives V, J and clone size, and the DNA gave D and trimming. The sample has roughly 62,000 clones, 70% to 85% seen once; the top ten hold about 20%. This record belongs to a study of blood T cell repertoires in COVID-19.

The receptor's source is a man between 60 and 70 years old with acute or convalescent COVID-19. This sequence joins TRBV6-5 and TRBJ2-7, with 7 positions matching TRBD2. The sample taken for sequencing was peripheral blood. The CDR3 protein is CASSYGRERYEQYF. In DNA, the CDR3 is TGTGCCAGCAGTTATGGGCGGGAGAGGTACGAGCAGTACTTC.